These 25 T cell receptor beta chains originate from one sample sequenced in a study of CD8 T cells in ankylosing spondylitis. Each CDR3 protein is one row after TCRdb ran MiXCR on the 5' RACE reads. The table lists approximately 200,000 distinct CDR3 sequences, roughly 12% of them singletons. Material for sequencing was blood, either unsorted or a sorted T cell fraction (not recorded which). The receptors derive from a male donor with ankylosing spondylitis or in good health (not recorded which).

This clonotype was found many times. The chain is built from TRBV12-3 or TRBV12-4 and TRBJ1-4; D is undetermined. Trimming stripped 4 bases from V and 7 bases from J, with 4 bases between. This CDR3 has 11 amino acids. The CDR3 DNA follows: TGTGCCAGCAGTTCAGCTGAAAAACTGTTTTTT. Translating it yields CASSSAEKLFF.

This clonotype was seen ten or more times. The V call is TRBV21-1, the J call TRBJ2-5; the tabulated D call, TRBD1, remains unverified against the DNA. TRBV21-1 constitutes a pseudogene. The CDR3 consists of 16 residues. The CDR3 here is CASSKNGQKYQETQYF. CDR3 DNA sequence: TGTGCCAGCAGCAAAAACGGACAGAAGTACCAAGAGACCCAGTACTTC.

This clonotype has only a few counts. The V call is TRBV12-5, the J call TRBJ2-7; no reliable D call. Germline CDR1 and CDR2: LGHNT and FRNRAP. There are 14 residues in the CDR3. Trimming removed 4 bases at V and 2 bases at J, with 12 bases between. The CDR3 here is CASGSQNRAYEQYF. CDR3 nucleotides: TGTGCTAGTGGTTCCCAGAATAGGGCCTACGAGCAGTACTTC.

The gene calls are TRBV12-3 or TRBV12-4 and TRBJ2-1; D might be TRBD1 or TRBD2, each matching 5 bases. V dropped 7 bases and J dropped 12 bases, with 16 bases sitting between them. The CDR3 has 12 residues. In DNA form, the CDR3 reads TGTGCCAGCAATTGGGGAAGGGACGGGCAGTTCTTC. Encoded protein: CASNWGRDGQFF.

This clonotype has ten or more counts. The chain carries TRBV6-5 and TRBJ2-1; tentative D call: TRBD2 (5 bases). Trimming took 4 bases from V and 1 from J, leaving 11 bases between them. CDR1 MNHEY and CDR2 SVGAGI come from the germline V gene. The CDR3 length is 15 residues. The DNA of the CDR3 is TGTGCCAGCAGTTTTACGGGCGGGTCCTACAATGAGCAGTTCTTC. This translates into CASSFTGGSYNEQFF.

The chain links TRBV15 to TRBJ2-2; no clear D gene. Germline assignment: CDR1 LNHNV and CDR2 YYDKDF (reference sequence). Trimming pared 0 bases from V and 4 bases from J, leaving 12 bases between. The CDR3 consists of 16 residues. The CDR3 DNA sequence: TGTGCCACCAGCAGAGATAGGTCTACGACCACCGGGGAGCTGTTTTTT. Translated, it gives CATSRDRSTTTGELFF.

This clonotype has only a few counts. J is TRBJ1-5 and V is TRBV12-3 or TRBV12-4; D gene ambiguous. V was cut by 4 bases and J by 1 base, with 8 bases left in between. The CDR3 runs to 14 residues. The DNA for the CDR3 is TGTGCCAGCAGTTCGGACGGGAGCAATCAGCCCCAGCATTTT. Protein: CASSSDGSNQPQHF.

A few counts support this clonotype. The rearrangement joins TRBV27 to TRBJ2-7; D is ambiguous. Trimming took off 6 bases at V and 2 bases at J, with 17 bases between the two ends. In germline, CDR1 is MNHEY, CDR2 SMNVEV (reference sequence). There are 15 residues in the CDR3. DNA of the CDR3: TGTGCCAGCAGCTCAGACACCCCAGGCCCCTACGAGCAGTACTTC. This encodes CASSSDTPGPYEQYF.

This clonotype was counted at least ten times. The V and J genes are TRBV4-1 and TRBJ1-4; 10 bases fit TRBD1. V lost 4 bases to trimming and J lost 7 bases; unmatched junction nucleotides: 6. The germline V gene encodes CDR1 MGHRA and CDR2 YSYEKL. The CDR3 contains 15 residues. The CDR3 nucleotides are TGCGCCAGCAGCCCGATGACAGGGGGCACTGAAAAACTGTTTTTT. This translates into CASSPMTGGTEKLFF.

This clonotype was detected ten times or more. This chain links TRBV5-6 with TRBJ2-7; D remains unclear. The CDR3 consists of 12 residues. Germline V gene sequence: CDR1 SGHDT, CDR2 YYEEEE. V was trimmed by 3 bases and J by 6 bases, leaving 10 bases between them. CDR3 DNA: TGTGCCAGCAGCTCCCCGATGTTCGAGCAGTACTTC. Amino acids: CASSSPMFEQYF.

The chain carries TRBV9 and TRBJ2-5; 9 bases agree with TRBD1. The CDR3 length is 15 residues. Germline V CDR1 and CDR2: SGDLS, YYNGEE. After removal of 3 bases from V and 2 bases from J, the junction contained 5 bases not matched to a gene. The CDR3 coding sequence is TGTGCCAGCAGCGAGACAGGGGGGACTCAAGAGACCCAGTACTTC. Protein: CASSETGGTQETQYF.

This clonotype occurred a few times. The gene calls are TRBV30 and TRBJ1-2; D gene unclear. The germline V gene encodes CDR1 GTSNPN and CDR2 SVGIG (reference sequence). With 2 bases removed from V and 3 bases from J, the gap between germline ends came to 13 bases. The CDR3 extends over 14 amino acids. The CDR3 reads CAWSSEGKHYGYTF. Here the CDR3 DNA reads TGTGCCTGGAGTTCGGAAGGGAAGCACTATGGCTACACCTTC.

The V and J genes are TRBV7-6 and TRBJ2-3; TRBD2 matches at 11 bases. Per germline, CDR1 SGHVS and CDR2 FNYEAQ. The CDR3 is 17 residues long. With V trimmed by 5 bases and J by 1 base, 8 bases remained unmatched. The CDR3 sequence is CASSPIAGGPGTDTQYF. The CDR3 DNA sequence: TGTGCCAGCAGCCCAATAGCGGGGGGGCCGGGCACAGATACGCAGTATTTT.

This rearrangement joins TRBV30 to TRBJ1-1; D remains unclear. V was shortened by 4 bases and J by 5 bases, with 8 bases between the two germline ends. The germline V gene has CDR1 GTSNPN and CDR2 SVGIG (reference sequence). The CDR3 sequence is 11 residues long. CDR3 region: CAWTASTEAFF. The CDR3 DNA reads TGTGCCTGGACCGCGAGTACTGAAGCTTTCTTT.

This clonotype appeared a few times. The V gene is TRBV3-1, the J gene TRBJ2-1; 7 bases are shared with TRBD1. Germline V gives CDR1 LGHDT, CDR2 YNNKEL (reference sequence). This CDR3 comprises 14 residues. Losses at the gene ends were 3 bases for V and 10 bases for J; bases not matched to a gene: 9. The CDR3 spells CASSHLLGGSEQFF. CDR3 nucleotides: TGTGCCAGCAGCCATCTCTTAGGGGGCTCAGAGCAGTTCTTC.

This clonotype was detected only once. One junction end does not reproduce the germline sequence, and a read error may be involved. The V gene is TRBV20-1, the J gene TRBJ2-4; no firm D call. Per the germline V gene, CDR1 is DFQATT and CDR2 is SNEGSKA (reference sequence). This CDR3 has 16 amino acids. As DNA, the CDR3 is TGCTGTGCTAGAGATCGAAGTTTGGATTGGGAAAACATTCAGTACTTC. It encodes CCARDRSLDWENIQYF.

The CDR3 DNA is TGTGCCACCAGCAGCCGGACAGGGTCGAATACGCAGTATTTT. This gives the protein CATSSRTGSNTQYF. The chain links TRBV15 to TRBJ2-3; TRBD1 matches at 8 bases. With V trimmed by 3 bases and J by 7 bases, 6 bases remained unmatched. Germline-derived CDR1 and CDR2 are LNHNV and YYDKDF (reference sequence). This CDR3 spans 14 amino acids.

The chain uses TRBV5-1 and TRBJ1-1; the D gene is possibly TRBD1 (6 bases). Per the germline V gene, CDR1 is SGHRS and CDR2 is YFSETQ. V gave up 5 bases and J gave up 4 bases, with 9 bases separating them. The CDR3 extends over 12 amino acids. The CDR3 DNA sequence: TGCGCCAGCAGAGGGACAAGCACTGAAGCTTTCTTT. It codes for CASRGTSTEAFF.

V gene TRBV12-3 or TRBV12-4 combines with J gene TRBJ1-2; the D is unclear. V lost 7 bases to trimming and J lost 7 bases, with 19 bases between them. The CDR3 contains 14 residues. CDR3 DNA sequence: TGTGCCAGCACCGTTTCATCCGGAATGGGTGGCTACACCTTC. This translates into CASTVSSGMGGYTF.

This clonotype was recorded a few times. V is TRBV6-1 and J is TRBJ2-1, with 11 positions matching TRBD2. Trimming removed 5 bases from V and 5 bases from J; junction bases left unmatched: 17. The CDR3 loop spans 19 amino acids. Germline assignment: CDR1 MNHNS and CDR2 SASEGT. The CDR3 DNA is TGTGCCAGCAGTCGGGGTAGGATTGTGGAACTAGCGGGAGACAATGAGCAGTTCTTC. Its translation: CASSRGRIVELAGDNEQFF.

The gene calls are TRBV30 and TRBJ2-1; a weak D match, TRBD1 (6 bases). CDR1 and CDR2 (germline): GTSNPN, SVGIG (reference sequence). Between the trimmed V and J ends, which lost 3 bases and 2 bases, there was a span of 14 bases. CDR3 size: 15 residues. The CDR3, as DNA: TGTGCCTGGAGGCTTACAGGGCTGACCTACAATGAGCAGTTCTTC. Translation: CAWRLTGLTYNEQFF.

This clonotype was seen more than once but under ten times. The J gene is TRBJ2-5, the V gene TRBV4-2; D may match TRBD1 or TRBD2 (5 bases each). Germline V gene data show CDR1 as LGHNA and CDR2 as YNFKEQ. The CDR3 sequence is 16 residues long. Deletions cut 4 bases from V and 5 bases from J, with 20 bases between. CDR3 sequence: CASSLNRDASMETQYF. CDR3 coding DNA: TGTGCCAGCAGCCTCAACCGGGACGCCAGCATGGAGACCCAGTACTTC.

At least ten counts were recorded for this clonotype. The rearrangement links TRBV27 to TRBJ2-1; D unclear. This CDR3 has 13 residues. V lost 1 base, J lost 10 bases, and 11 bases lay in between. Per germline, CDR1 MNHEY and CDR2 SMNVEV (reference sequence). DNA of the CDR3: TGTGCCAGCAGTTTATTCCCCGGTGAGGAGCAGTTCTTC. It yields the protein CASSLFPGEEQFF.

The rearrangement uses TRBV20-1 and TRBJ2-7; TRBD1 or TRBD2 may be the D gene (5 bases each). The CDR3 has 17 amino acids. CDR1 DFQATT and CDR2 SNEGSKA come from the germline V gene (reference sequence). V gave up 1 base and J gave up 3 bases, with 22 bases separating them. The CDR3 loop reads CSARAWGSGSLNYEQYF. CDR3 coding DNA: TGCAGTGCTAGAGCTTGGGGGTCCGGAAGCCTTAACTACGAGCAGTACTTC.

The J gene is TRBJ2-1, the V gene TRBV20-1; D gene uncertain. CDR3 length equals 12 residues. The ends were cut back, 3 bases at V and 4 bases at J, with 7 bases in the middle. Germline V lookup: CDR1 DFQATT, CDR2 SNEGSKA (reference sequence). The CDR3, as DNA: TGCAGTGCTAGGGGCCTGTACAATGAGCAGTTCTTC. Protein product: CSARGLYNEQFF.